The T cell receptor beta chain under discussion was sequenced for a study of post-analysis software for immune sequencing data. The wider study: The disease courses covered relapsing-remitting, secondary progressive and progressive-relapsing multiple sclerosis. Notes on the study in general: Higher frequency in patients than in controls was seen for a handful of TRBV segments, with TRBV5-6, TRBV5-1 and TRBV20-1 among them.

The TCR beta cDNA libraries carried unique molecular identifiers. In TCRdb, the PCR reads were re-called with MiXCR into one record per CDR3 protein. The sample includes about 200,000 distinct CDR3 sequences, 29% of them seen just once. In this sample, this clonotype turned up once. Its specificity is unknown. CDR3 size: 13 residues. V shed 1 base and J shed 7 bases, with 10 bases lying between them. Germline V lookup: CDR1 SGHTA, CDR2 FQGNSA. The sequencing sample was made of blood. This TCR was recovered from a girl between 2 and 17 years old with multiple sclerosis. This sequence joins TRBV7-2 and TRBJ2-5; possible D gene TRBD2, 6 bases. The CDR3 loop is CASSLGVGGTQYF. In DNA form, the CDR3 reads TGTGCCAGCAGCTTAGGGGTCGGGGGGACCCAGTACTTC.